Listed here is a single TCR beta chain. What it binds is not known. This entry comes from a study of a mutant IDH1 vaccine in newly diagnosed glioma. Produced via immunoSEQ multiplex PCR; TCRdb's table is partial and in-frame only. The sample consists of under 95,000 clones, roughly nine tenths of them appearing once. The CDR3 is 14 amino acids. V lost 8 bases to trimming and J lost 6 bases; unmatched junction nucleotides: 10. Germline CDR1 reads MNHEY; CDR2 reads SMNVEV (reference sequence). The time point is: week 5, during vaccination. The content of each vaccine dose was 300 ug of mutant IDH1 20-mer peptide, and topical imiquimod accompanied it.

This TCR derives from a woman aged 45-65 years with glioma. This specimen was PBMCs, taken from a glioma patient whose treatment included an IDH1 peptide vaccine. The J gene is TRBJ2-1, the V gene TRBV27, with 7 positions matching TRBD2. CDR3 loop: CASGGGAFVNEQFF. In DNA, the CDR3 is TGTGCCAGCGGCGGGGGTGCGTTCGTCAATGAGCAGTTCTTC.